This note documents a single TCR beta chain sequence. No antigen is known for it. Measured with immunoSEQ multiplex PCR; TCRdb has only the in-frame clones, and not every one. The data contain under 70,000 clones, 80% to 90% of them singletons. This sample was included in a study of a mutant IDH1 vaccine in newly diagnosed glioma. Background on the study: Patients came in for eight vaccinations, in weeks 1, 3, 5, 7, 11, 15, 19 and 23. Treated patients, averaging 40.4 years, were 62.5% male and approximately 38% female. Earlier care involved radiotherapy, temozolomide, or both, and the majority received both. In some groups vaccination began 4-6 weeks post-radiotherapy; others received it with temozolomide.

The time point: week 5, during vaccination. Vaccinated patients received 300 ug of mutant IDH1 20-mer peptide per dose, with topical imiquimod. Sequences were derived from PBMCs, sampled from a glioma patient whose treatment included an IDH1 peptide vaccine. The source of this sequence is a woman aged 50 to 65 with glioma.

CDR3 sequence (DNA): TGCAGCGTTGTGGCAGGGGCTGGAAACACCATATATTTT. As protein: CSVVAGAGNTIYF. The rearrangement uses TRBV29-1 and TRBJ1-3; maybe TRBD1 (6 bases). This CDR3 is 13 amino acids long. Germline V lookup: CDR1 SQVTM, CDR2 ANQGSEA. Trimming cost V 4 bases and J 2 bases, with 9 bases left between them.